Below are 14 T cell receptor beta chains sequenced from a single sample in a study of T-cell memory formation after mild COVID-19. TCRdb used MiXCR to reprocess the 5' RACE reads, holding one entry per CDR3 protein. Counted here are about 610,000 distinct CDR3 sequences, roughly 17% occurring once; the ten biggest clones make up 8.1%. Source material: PBMCs or a T cell subset sorted from them (not recorded which). These receptors were taken from an adult woman who had mild COVID-19 (a few samples of this study predate the infection). Cell type and time point are not known.

V and J are TRBV12-3 or TRBV12-4 and TRBJ2-2, with D unresolved. V lost 2 bases and J 0 bases, leaving 7 bases between the germline ends. The CDR3 sequence is 15 residues long. DNA for the CDR3: TGTGCCAGCAGTTTACTAGAGCCGAACACCGGGGAGCTGTTTTTT. Encoded protein: CASSLLEPNTGELFF.

The V and J genes are TRBV12-3 or TRBV12-4 and TRBJ2-4; D tentatively reads TRBD1 or TRBD2 (5 bases each). The V end was cut by 4 bases, the J end by 5 bases, with 9 bases between. The CDR3 is 13 residues long. The CDR3 DNA sequence: TGTGCCAGCAGTTCTCCGGGGCAAAACATTCAGTACTTC. This codes for CASSSPGQNIQYF.

The rearrangement uses TRBV12-5 and TRBJ1-1, with D unresolved. V was clipped by 1 base and J by 1 base, with 4 bases between them. The CDR3 is made up of 13 amino acids. From germline, CDR1 is LGHNT and CDR2 FRNRAP. The DNA of the CDR3 is TGTGCTAGTGGTTTGGCCGGGAACACTGAAGCTTTCTTT. Encoded protein: CASGLAGNTEAFF.

V is TRBV6-6 and J is TRBJ2-7; tentatively, D is TRBD1 or TRBD2 (5 bases each). Trimming stripped 4 bases from V and 2 bases from J, with 15 bases between. CDR3 length: 15 amino acids. CDR1 MNHNY and CDR2 SVGAGI come from the germline V gene (reference sequence). CDR3 residues: CASSLDREGAYEQYF. In nucleotides, the CDR3 is TGTGCCAGCAGTTTAGACCGGGAAGGGGCCTACGAGCAGTACTTC.

This clonotype was seen repeatedly, ten times or more. This sequence joins TRBV7-9 and TRBJ2-5; D is undetermined. The V gene lost 4 bases and the J gene lost 0 bases, with 15 bases spanning the gap. The CDR3 is 16 amino acids. Germline CDR1 is SEHNR and CDR2 is FQNEAQ (reference sequence). The CDR3 is CASSSQPMGYQETQYF. CDR3 coding DNA: TGTGCCAGCAGCTCTCAACCAATGGGTTACCAAGAGACCCAGTACTTC.

V usage is TRBV5-1 and J usage is TRBJ2-2; D perhaps matches TRBD1 (5 bases). In germline, CDR1 is SGHRS, CDR2 YFSETQ. Deletions cut 4 bases from V and 4 bases from J, with 11 bases between. The CDR3 runs 14 residues. Here the CDR3 reads CASSSQGTTGELFF. CDR3 sequence (DNA): TGCGCCAGCAGCAGTCAGGGCACCACCGGGGAGCTGTTTTTT.

V gene TRBV6-2 or TRBV6-3 combines with J gene TRBJ1-4, with D uncertain. The ends were cut back, 2 bases at V and 5 bases at J, with 12 bases in the middle. Germline lookup yields CDR1 MNHEY and CDR2 SVGEGT. This CDR3 region has 15 residues. In nucleotides, the CDR3 is TGTGCCAGCAGTTACAGAGGTCGGCCGAATGAAAAACTGTTTTTT. Translated, it gives CASSYRGRPNEKLFF.

This clonotype was detected only a few times. The chain is built from TRBV29-1 and TRBJ2-7; TRBD1 or TRBD2 may be the D gene (7 bases each). CDR1 and CDR2 (germline): SQVTM, ANQGSEA. This CDR3 spans 15 amino acids. V lost 5 bases and J 5 bases, leaving 22 bases between the germline ends. The DNA of the CDR3 is TGCAGCGTTCGACGGGTCTTCGCAGGGGGGGACGAGCAGTACTTC. Encoded protein: CSVRRVFAGGDEQYF.

The V gene is TRBV12-3 or TRBV12-4, the J gene TRBJ1-1; the D gene is possibly TRBD1 (6 bases). V shed 2 bases and J shed 7 bases, with 11 bases lying between them. There are 13 residues in the CDR3. CDR3: CASSLTGGGEAFF. In nucleotides, the CDR3 is TGTGCCAGCAGTTTAACCGGGGGCGGTGAAGCTTTCTTT.

The V and J genes are TRBV5-6 and TRBJ2-7, with D perhaps matching TRBD1 or TRBD2 (5 bases each). CDR1 is SGHDT, CDR2 YYEEEE, per germline. This CDR3 is built from 13 residues. Trimming shortened V by 0 bases and J by 7 bases, and 11 bases separated the two germline ends. For the CDR3, the DNA is TGTGCCAGCAGCTTGGGGGGGTCAAGGGAGCAGTACTTC. It codes for CASSLGGSREQYF.

The CDR3 here is CASSLAVKEQFF. CDR3 DNA: TGTGCCAGCAGCTTAGCGGTCAAAGAGCAGTTCTTC. V is TRBV7-9 and J is TRBJ2-1; D unresolved. Deletions cut 0 bases from V and 10 bases from J, with 7 bases between. In germline, CDR1 is SEHNR, CDR2 FQNEAQ (reference sequence). This CDR3 is 12 amino acids long.

The chain joins TRBV3-1 to TRBJ2-2; 8 positions match TRBD2. The trim removed 5 bases at V and 4 bases at J, leaving 9 bases unmatched. The CDR3 covers 16 residues. CDR1 is LGHDT, CDR2 YNNKEL, per germline (reference sequence). The CDR3 region is CASSFRGGRGTGELFF. The CDR3 DNA is TGTGCCAGCAGCTTCCGCGGGGGGCGGGGCACCGGGGAGCTGTTTTTT.

This clonotype showed up just a few times. The chain combines TRBV14 with TRBJ2-2, with TRBD1 identical over 8 bases. Germline V CDR1 and CDR2: SGHDN, FVKESK. This CDR3 has 16 residues. The trim removed 4 bases at V and 2 bases at J, leaving 6 bases unmatched. CDR3 bases: TGTGCCAGCAGCCCCACCGGGACAGGAAACACCGGGGAGCTGTTTTTT. It yields the protein CASSPTGTGNTGELFF.

The chain uses TRBV30 and TRBJ1-3; maybe TRBD1 (5 bases). Trimming left V 1 base short and J 2 bases short, with 9 bases between. This CDR3 is built from 14 residues. Germline CDR1 GTSNPN, CDR2 SVGIG (reference sequence). The CDR3 bases are TGTGCCTGGAGTGAAGGGACGGCTGGAAACACCATATATTTT. Translated, it gives CAWSEGTAGNTIYF.